This section outlines one T cell receptor beta chain sequence together with its context. Its antigen is undetermined. The junction and the germline gene differ at one end; a read error may be behind it. The sample originates from a study of blood T cells in healthy people across ages. Next came a second PCR, run for about 6 to 11 cycles, which used a sample-barcoded 5' primer along with a J-beta primer mix. A tag from a template-switch adaptor with 12 random nucleotides marked each cDNA molecule. TCRdb ran MiXCR on the 5' RACE reads and lists one entry per CDR3 protein. The sample holds under 1 million distinct CDR3 sequences, around 42% seen once. The CDR3 length is 14 residues. Study results and caveats: Older age went with lower TCR beta diversity per million T cells, in a roughly linear way. Estimates of diversity drawn from one million T cells were considered underestimates.

This sequence originates from a man between 60 and 75 years old in good health. Sequencing was performed on blood. V is TRBV12-3 or TRBV12-4 and J is TRBJ2-5; 7 positions match TRBD1. For the CDR3, the DNA is TGTGCCAGCAGTCCAACCACAGGGGTAGAGACCCGGTACTTC. Translated: CASSPTTGVETRYF.